The 27 T cell receptor beta chains below were found in one sample sequenced in a study of Graves' ophthalmopathy and Graves' hyperthyroidism (dated by TCRdb to 2016 to 2019). The listed sequencing device is Illumina HiSeq 2000. For repertoire sequencing, the TCR beta CDR3 regions were amplified from RNA transcripts. The first round was an RT-PCR using HTBI primers with the Qiagen OneStep RT-PCR kit, and this first round was followed by a second-round multiplex PCR, then size selection and purification. TCRdb reprocessed the public reads (quality trimming at Q25 with fastp, clone calling with MiXCR) and kept in-frame beta chains. Rows merge per CDR3 protein into single entries with the most common DNA and genes. In this sample the table shows over a million distinct CDR3 sequences, roughly two fifths of which occur a single time. The ten largest make up 11% of the sample. Sequenced sample: peripheral blood or thyroid tissue (not recorded which). All receptors derive from an adult man with Graves' hyperthyroidism.

Only a few counts were recorded for this clonotype. The chain joins TRBV30 to TRBJ2-2; the D gene could be TRBD1 or TRBD2 (5 bases each). Germline lookup yields CDR1 GTSNPN and CDR2 SVGIG (reference sequence). The CDR3 has 15 amino acids. The CDR3 sequence is CAQKTGQGTTGELFF. CDR3 nucleotide sequence: TGTGCTCAAAAGACGGGGCAGGGAACCACCGGGGAGCTGTTTTTT.

This clonotype was counted at least ten times. V is TRBV29-1 and J is TRBJ2-5; D is ambiguous. CDR3 size: 13 residues. Trimming removed 5 bases at V and 4 bases at J, with 14 bases between. Germline values: CDR1 SQVTM, CDR2 ANQGSEA. The CDR3 DNA reads TGCAGCGTTAAATTGGTGGGGTTAGAGACCCAGTACTTC. Protein: CSVKLVGLETQYF.

Points on this clonotype: Since the CDR3 does not end with the conserved phenylalanine or tryptophan, this likely comes from a read error. The genes are TRBV7-9 and TRBJ1-2, with 8 bases identical to TRBD1. Trimming at V came to 1 base and at J to 4 bases, leaving 11 bases not matched to a gene. Germline-derived CDR1 and CDR2 are SEHNR and FQNEAQ (reference sequence). The CDR3 extends over 17 amino acids. The CDR3 region has the DNA TGTGCCAGCAGCTTAGGTTCAGACGGGACAGGACTCTATGGCTACACCTCC. Protein: CASSLGSDGTGLYGYTS.

This clonotype showed up many times. This rearrangement joins TRBV7-2 to TRBJ1-1; 7 positions match TRBD1. J lost 1 base, V lost 5 bases, and 4 bases had no gene match. This CDR3 is built from 14 residues. Germline loops: CDR1 SGHTA, CDR2 FQGNSA. In DNA, the CDR3 is TGTGCCAGCAGCACAGGGGCGCGGAACACTGAAGCTTTCTTT. This gives the protein CASSTGARNTEAFF.

V is TRBV12-3 or TRBV12-4 and J is TRBJ2-7; a weak D match, TRBD2 (7 bases). This CDR3 contains 17 residues. Trimming left V 5 bases short and J 0 bases short, with 20 bases between. CDR3: CASSLATGLEDSYEQYF. The CDR3, as DNA: TGTGCCAGCAGTCTCGCGACAGGACTAGAAGACTCCTACGAGCAGTACTTC.

This clonotype was detected a few times. The V call is TRBV4-3, the J call TRBJ1-3; D not resolved. This CDR3 comprises 16 residues. CDR1 is LGHNA, CDR2 YSLEER, per germline. V gave up 0 bases and J gave up 4 bases, with 13 bases separating them. CDR3 region: CASSQDRGRVGNTIYF. DNA for the CDR3: TGCGCCAGCAGCCAAGATCGCGGGCGAGTGGGAAACACCATATATTTT.

This clonotype has at least ten counts. This chain joins TRBV10-3 and TRBJ2-7; D might be TRBD2 (7 bases). The CDR3 extends over 13 amino acids. Germline V gene sequence: CDR1 ENHRY, CDR2 SYGVKD. V lost 10 bases, J lost 7 bases, and 20 bases lay in between. The CDR3 protein is CASGGRYPTEQYF. DNA of the CDR3: TGTGCCAGCGGGGGCAGGTACCCGACGGAGCAGTACTTC.

This clonotype has ten or more counts. The rearrangement links TRBV7-9 to TRBJ1-2; no clear D. CDR3 length equals 14 residues. CDR1 and CDR2 (germline): SEHNR, FQNEAQ (reference sequence). Trimming took off 1 base at V and 3 bases at J, with 9 bases between the two ends. Here the CDR3 reads CASSLEWRDYGYTF. The DNA of the CDR3 is TGTGCCAGCAGCTTAGAATGGCGGGACTATGGCTACACCTTC.

The chain recombines TRBV5-1 with TRBJ2-7; a possible D gene is TRBD2 (6 bases). The DNA end lines up better with TRBJ2-1; the J call may be wrong. This CDR3 contains 14 residues. The germline gives CDR1 SGHRS, CDR2 YFSETQ. The CDR3 DNA reads TGCGCCAGCAGCTTGGCGGGAGCGAATAATGAGCAGTTCTTC. Translating it yields CASSLAGANNEQFF.

The table lists this clonotype with many counts. This chain uses TRBV7-8 with TRBJ2-2; 7 nucleotides align to TRBD1. CDR1 is SGHVS, CDR2 FQNEAQ, per germline. V lost 3 bases to trimming and J lost 4 bases; unmatched junction nucleotides: 5. The CDR3 runs 15 residues. The CDR3 spells CASSFKGAGTGELFF. As DNA, the CDR3 is TGTGCCAGCAGCTTCAAGGGGGCGGGCACCGGGGAGCTGTTTTTT.

Regarding this clonotype: The junction differs from germline at one of its ends, possibly a read error. The chain uses TRBV27 and TRBJ2-2; D tentatively reads TRBD1 or TRBD2 (5 bases each). This CDR3 has 17 amino acids. Germline V gives CDR1 MNHEY, CDR2 SMNVEV (reference sequence). In nucleotides, the CDR3 is TGTGTCAGCAGTTTGGGCGATTGGGGGAGTGAAGCCGGGGAGCTGTTTTTT. This codes for CVSSLGDWGSEAGELFF.

This clonotype has at least ten counts. J is TRBJ2-5 and V is TRBV29-1; maybe TRBD2 (5 bases). CDR1 and CDR2 from the germline V gene are SQVTM and ANQGSEA. The CDR3 length is 13 residues. V lost 6 bases and J 3 bases, leaving 14 bases between the germline ends. CDR3 protein: CSVPSGVEETQYF. The CDR3 DNA reads as TGCAGCGTGCCATCCGGGGTAGAAGAGACCCAGTACTTC. The complete variable domain, with remaining parts taken from reference TRBV29-1 and TRBJ2-5, reads SAVISQKPSRDICQRGTSLTIQCQVDSQVTMMFWYRQQPGQSLTLIATANQGSEATYESGFVIDKFPISRPNLTFSTLTVSNMSPEDSSIYLCSVPSGVEETQYFGPGTRLLVL.

This clonotype was counted at least ten times. The chain is built from TRBV7-9 and TRBJ1-6, with D unresolved. The CDR3 totals 15 residues. Deletions cut 5 bases from V and 7 bases from J, with 15 bases between. Germline loops: CDR1 SEHNR, CDR2 FQNEAQ (reference sequence). This CDR3 reads CASSRNPTTNSPLHF. CDR3 in DNA: TGTGCCAGCAGCAGAAACCCGACCACGAATTCACCCCTCCACTTT.

In its sample, this clonotype was seen many times. The chain links TRBV19 to TRBJ1-4; the D is unclear. Trimming stripped 3 bases from V and 6 bases from J, with 11 bases between. CDR3 length: 14 residues. The germline V gene has CDR1 LNHDA and CDR2 SQIVND (reference sequence). CDR3 bases: TGTGCCAGTAGTATCTTCATTCGGGATGAAAAACTGTTTTTT. This gives the protein CASSIFIRDEKLFF.

CDR3 sequence reads: CSVAVQGALLNTGELFF. In DNA, the CDR3 is TGCAGCGTTGCGGTCCAGGGGGCACTCTTGAACACCGGGGAGCTGTTTTTT. The rearrangement links TRBV29-1 to TRBJ2-2, with TRBD1 identical over 8 bases. The CDR3 length is 17 residues. Germline CDR1 is SQVTM and CDR2 is ANQGSEA. V gave up 4 bases and J gave up 1 base; unmatched junction bases: 11.

The chain has TRBV5-1 and TRBJ2-7; D assignment may be TRBD1 or TRBD2 (5 bases each). Trimming removed 3 bases at V and 0 bases at J, with 13 bases between. The length of the CDR3 is 15 residues. Germline-derived CDR1 and CDR2 are SGHRS and YFSETQ. The CDR3 nucleotides read TGCGCCAGCAGCTGGGTCGGGGCACGCTCCTACGAGCAGTACTTC. This encodes CASSWVGARSYEQYF.

The genes are TRBV29-1 and TRBJ2-5; possibly TRBD1 or TRBD2 for D (5 bases each). Trimming shortened V by 7 bases and J by 2 bases, and 20 bases separated the two germline ends. CDR3 length: 15 residues. Germline CDR1 SQVTM, CDR2 ANQGSEA. DNA for the CDR3: TGCAGCGCCCGTGTCCCTGGGGACCATCAAGAGACCCAGTACTTC. Protein sequence: CSARVPGDHQETQYF.

In this sample, this clonotype turned up a few times. The chain couples TRBV12-3 or TRBV12-4 to TRBJ1-5; possible D gene TRBD1, 5 bases. The CDR3 extends over 15 amino acids. V was clipped by 2 bases and J by 5 bases, with 13 bases between them. In DNA form, the CDR3 reads TGTGCCAGCAGTTTAAGGGGAGCCGTGCATCAGCCCCAGCATTTT. It translates to CASSLRGAVHQPQHF.

The chain has TRBV20-1 and TRBJ1-5; no reliable D call. V lost 6 bases, J lost 6 bases, and 18 bases lay in between. Germline CDR1 is DFQATT and CDR2 is SNEGSKA (reference sequence). This CDR3 comprises 14 residues. CDR3 sequence: CSAIGWGTGQPQHF. CDR3 nucleotides: TGCAGTGCCATTGGGTGGGGAACGGGTCAGCCCCAGCATTTT.

The rearrangement links TRBV20-1 to TRBJ2-7; maybe TRBD2 (6 bases). Trimming left V 3 bases short and J 6 bases short, with 12 bases between. CDR1 is DFQATT and CDR2 is SNEGSKA in the germline V gene (reference sequence). CDR3 length equals 12 residues. CDR3 sequence: CSASGGTGEQYF. As DNA, the CDR3 is TGCAGTGCTAGTGGGGGGACCGGCGAGCAGTACTTC.

About this clonotype: The junction and the germline gene differ at one end; a read error may be behind it. The genes are TRBV10-2 and TRBJ2-7; 14 bases are a match to TRBD2. Germline lookup yields CDR1 WSHSY and CDR2 SAAADI. CDR3 size: 18 residues. CDR3 coding DNA: TGTGCCAGCAGTTACAGTCGACTAGCGGGAGGGCAACGCTACGAGCAGTACTTC. Translation gives CASSYSRLAGGQRYEQYF.

This clonotype has only a few counts. At one end, the junction sequence differs from germline, possibly due to a read error. This chain connects TRBV5-1 to TRBJ1-4; 7 bases agree with TRBD1. CDR1 and CDR2 (germline): SGHRS, YFSETQ. The CDR3 extends over 15 amino acids. The CDR3 here is CASSLETGVNEKLFF. CDR3 nucleotides: TGTGCCAGCAGCTTGGAAACAGGGGTTAATGAAAAACTGTTTTTT.

This clonotype was detected only a few times. The chain links TRBV30 to TRBJ2-5; D uncertain. The CDR3 contains 12 residues. Trimming took off 1 base at V and 5 bases at J, with 8 bases between the two ends. From germline, CDR1 is GTSNPN and CDR2 SVGIG (reference sequence). The CDR3 nucleotides read TGTGCCTGGAGTGACAGTCCGGAGACCCAGTACTTC. It translates to CAWSDSPETQYF.

The rearrangement joins TRBV20-1 to TRBJ1-5; 9 bases align to TRBD1. The germline V gene has CDR1 DFQATT and CDR2 SNEGSKA (reference sequence). The V gene end was trimmed by 5 bases and the J gene end by 0 bases; junction bases not matched to a gene: 2. CDR3 length equals 14 residues. The CDR3 here is CSARTGVSNQPQHF. In DNA, the CDR3 is TGCAGTGCTCGGACAGGGGTTAGCAATCAGCCCCAGCATTTT.

The V call is TRBV20-1, the J call TRBJ1-5, with D possibly TRBD1 on 5 matching bases. With 0 bases removed from V and 11 bases from J, the gap between germline ends came to 17 bases. Germline V gene sequence: CDR1 DFQATT, CDR2 SNEGSKA (reference sequence). The CDR3 loop spans 14 amino acids. Here the CDR3 DNA reads TGCAGTGCTAGAGATCAGGGAGGGATCAAAGCCCAGCATTTT. The encoded protein is CSARDQGGIKAQHF.

There are a few counts of this clonotype. The chain uses TRBV9 and TRBJ2-5; 9 positions agree with TRBD2. The V gene's germline CDR1 is SGDLS and CDR2 YYNGEE. This CDR3 contains 16 residues. J lost 4 bases, V lost 0 bases, and 7 bases had no gene match. Written as DNA, the CDR3 is TGTGCCAGCAGCGTAGGAGGGGGTAGCGGGAGAGAGACCCAGTACTTC. Amino acids: CASSVGGGSGRETQYF.

J is TRBJ1-1 and V is TRBV25-1, with 7 bases aligning to TRBD1. This CDR3 is 15 amino acids long. The junction had 10 bases not matched to a gene; V was cut back by 4 bases and J by 5 bases. Germline lookup yields CDR1 MGHDK and CDR2 SYGVNS. This CDR3 is CASSAGTAWGTEAFF. The CDR3 DNA follows: TGTGCCAGCAGTGCGGGGACAGCCTGGGGAACTGAAGCTTTCTTT.